This T cell receptor (beta chain) was identified during a study of spatial heterogeneity in lung cancer (dated by TCRdb to between 2018 and 2020). Background for the entire study: More beta-chain than alpha-chain transcripts were consistently detected, likely reflecting higher beta-chain transcript abundance. Nonsynonymous mutation counts, determined by whole-exome sequencing of tumor tissue, were related to TCR repertoire features. Both alpha and beta chains were TCR-sequenced in about 240 tumor regions, approximately 64 matched nontumor lung samples and roughly 54 PBMC samples obtained at surgery. In non-small cell lung cancer, the study made a quantitative comparison of TCR alpha and beta repertoires among multiple tumor regions, matched nontumor lung and blood. In the raw uncorrected reads, each unique combination of TCR and UMI appeared on average more than ten times.

The library was produced with 5' RACE. Sequencing used a NextSeq 500. To allow correction of PCR and sequencing errors, the TCR library protocol tagged every TCR cDNA molecule with a unique molecular identifier. Processing in the source paper ran as follows. TCR identification, UMI-based error correction and CDR3 extraction were performed with Decombinator tools. Expanded TCRs were defined as those above a frequency of 2 per 1,000, corresponding to the top 1% of the tumor frequency distribution. Renyi diversity was calculated using the R vegan package after each repertoire was subsampled 100 times to 5,000 TCRs. CDR3 similarity networks were built from amino acid triplet string-kernel similarity, with CDR3s being connected when pairwise similarity was above 0.82. The public sequencing data were trimmed at Q25 with fastp and processed into clonotypes with MiXCR by TCRdb, which kept only in-frame beta chains. Identical CDR3 protein sequences are pooled into one entry, listed with their most common genes and DNA. What appears here as the V and J calls and clone size reflects TCRdb's work, not the paper's. This sample comprises approximately 3,800 distinct CDR3 sequences, about 3.1% of them detected only once. Around 13% of the sample is held by the ten biggest clonotypes.

The CDR3, cysteine through phenylalanine, is 18 amino acids long. Kept here is only the CDR3 DNA, which spans 54 bases and is read in frame from base 1. In the germline V gene, CDR1 corresponds to SGHVS and CDR2 to FQNEAQ. V lost 1 base and J lost 0 bases, and the count of bases not matched to a germline gene is 6. What the study reported, not specific to this receptor: Additional single-cell paired TCR alpha and beta sequencing was considered necessary to confirm, at a functional level, the hypothesis that regional TCRs recognize regional mutations.

This clonotype was seen at least ten times. The antigen it recognizes is unknown. There are no base qualities to consult, and no much larger clone falls within one base. Interpreted using the paper, the time point label stands for: sample taken at primary tumor resection. Donors were over 60 patients with early-stage, untreated non-small cell lung cancer from the lung TRACERx cohort. Whole RNA extracted from tumor and nontumor lung tissue, or from cryopreserved PBMC samples, was used for TCR sequencing without cell sorting. A patient was chosen for TCR sequencing only when enough RNA was available from at least two tumor regions. Tumor and adjacent nontumor lung specimens were reviewed by a lung pathologist before selection.

The material sequenced was normal lung tissue next to the tumor, taken at surgery. This receptor was taken from a female donor with early-stage non-small cell lung cancer. The chain is made from TRBV7-8 and TRBJ2-6, with 7 bases aligning to TRBD1. The DNA is TGTGCCAGCAGCTTAGGACAGGGAAGTAGCTCTGGGGCCAACGTCCTGACTTTC. The resulting protein is CASSLGQGSSSGANVLTF.